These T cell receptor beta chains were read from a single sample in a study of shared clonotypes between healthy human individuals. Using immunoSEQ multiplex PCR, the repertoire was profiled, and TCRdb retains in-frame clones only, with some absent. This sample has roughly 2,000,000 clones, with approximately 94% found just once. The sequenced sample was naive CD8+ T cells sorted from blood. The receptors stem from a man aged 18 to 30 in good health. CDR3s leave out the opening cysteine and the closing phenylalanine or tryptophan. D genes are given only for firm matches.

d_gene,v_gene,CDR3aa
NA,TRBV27,ASKRGGIVDGYT
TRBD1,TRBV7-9,ASSLADRVATGELF
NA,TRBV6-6,ASSYAEGYGYT
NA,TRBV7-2,ASSFYYSYEQY
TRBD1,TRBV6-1,ASSNRGSNQPQH
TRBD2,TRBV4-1,ASSKTSGDIYEQY
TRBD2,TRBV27,ASSFLSGGADTQY
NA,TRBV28,ASIPRTAQRATEAF
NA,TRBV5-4,ASSSRARVGEKLF
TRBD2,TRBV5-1,ASSSSLLAGEQF
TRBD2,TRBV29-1,SVESGGPIQY
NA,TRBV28,ASRQKQASSYNSPLH
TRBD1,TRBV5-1,ASSLGWSGGEAEAF
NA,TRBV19,ASTLLNEKLF
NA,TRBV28,ASSLAGATDEQY
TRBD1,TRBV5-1,ASSLLGGDTQY
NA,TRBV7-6,ASSLGYGRNTGELF
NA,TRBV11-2,ASSLTTVYYQPQH
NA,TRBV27,ASTHLGGNYGYT
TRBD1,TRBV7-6,ASSRSTGTGDNEQF
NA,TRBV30,AWSVGQGNQPQH
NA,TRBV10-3,AISDDQHYEQY
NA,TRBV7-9,ASSTLQGFPLNTEAF